This T cell receptor (beta chain) was obtained from a study of blood T cell repertoires in COVID-19. Study summary: The study drew acute and convalescent COVID-19 samples from the United States, Italy and Spain. In each case, the material was cDNA or gDNA derived from T cells, B-cell-depleted T cells, or PBMCs.

Original processing methods: By means of reference gene primer amplification, nucleated cell counts were estimated. Libraries were prepared by immunoSEQ multiplex PCR; TCRdb keeps only in-frame clonotypes and omits some of them. The DNA gave D and trimming, while V, J and clone size come from that table. The sample shows roughly 53,000 clones, about nine tenths of them seen only once. The sample taken for sequencing was peripheral blood. The TCR comes from a middle-aged woman with active COVID-19.

The CDR3 loop reads CAASGTSNTGELFF. For the CDR3, the DNA is TGTGCCGCGAGCGGGACGTCGAACACCGGGGAGCTGTTTTTT. The chain employs TRBV10-3 and TRBJ2-2, with TRBD2 matching over 7 bases. The length of the CDR3 is 14 residues. CDR1 ENHRY and CDR2 SYGVKD come from the germline V gene. The V segment lost 11 bases and the J segment 0 bases; nucleotides outside the gene matches: 6.